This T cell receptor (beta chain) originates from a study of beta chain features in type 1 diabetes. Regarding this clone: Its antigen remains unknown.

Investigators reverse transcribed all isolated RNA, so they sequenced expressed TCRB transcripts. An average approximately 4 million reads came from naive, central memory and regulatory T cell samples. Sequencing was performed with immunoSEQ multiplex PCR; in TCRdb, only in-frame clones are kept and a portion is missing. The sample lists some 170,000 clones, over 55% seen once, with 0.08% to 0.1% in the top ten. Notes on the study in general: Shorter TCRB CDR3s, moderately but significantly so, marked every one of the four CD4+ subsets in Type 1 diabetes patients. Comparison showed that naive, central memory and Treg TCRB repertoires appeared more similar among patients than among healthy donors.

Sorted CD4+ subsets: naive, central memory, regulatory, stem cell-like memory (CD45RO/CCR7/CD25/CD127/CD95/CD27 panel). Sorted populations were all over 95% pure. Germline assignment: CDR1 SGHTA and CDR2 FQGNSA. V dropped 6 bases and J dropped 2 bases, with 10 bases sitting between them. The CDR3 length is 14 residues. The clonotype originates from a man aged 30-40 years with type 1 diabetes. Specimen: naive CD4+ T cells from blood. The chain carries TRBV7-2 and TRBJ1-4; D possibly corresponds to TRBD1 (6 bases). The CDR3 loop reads CASSQGQTNEKLFF. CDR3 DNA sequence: TGTGCCAGCAGTCAAGGACAGACTAATGAAAAACTGTTTTTT.